This T cell receptor (beta chain) was identified during a study of OX40 agonist ivuxolimab in advanced cancers. On the study more broadly: At 65% to 90% male, the cohort had a mean age of around 56 years, ranging from roughly 20 to 85. Two patients with cutaneous melanoma and one with hepatocellular carcinoma, three in total, showed partial responses.

Germline V gene data show CDR1 as LNHDA and CDR2 as SQIVND (reference sequence). The trim removed 5 bases at V and 7 bases at J, leaving 17 bases unmatched. This CDR3 comprises 17 residues. Profiled with immunoSEQ multiplex PCR; TCRdb holds only in-frame clones, not every one. The table shows about 74,000 clones, with roughly 83% occurring only once. This chain uses TRBV19 with TRBJ2-1, with 7 nucleotides matching TRBD2. Source: CD4+ or CD8+ T cells sorted from blood, taken in a trial of the OX40 agonist ivuxolimab. The receptor was derived from an adult with an advanced solid tumor such as melanoma, head and neck, liver or kidney cancer. The CDR3 region is CASSPLRMGGSSNEQFF. As DNA, the CDR3 is TGTGCCAGTAGTCCCCTCCGAATGGGCGGGAGTTCAAATGAGCAGTTCTTC.